The 13 T cell receptor beta chains below were found in one sample sequenced in a study of breast tumors, draining lymph nodes, adjacent tissues. Breast cancer patients provided tissue from their axillary draining lymph nodes. TCRdb re-called the multiplex PCR reads through MiXCR, storing one row per CDR3 protein. The data hold 150,000 to 250,000 distinct CDR3 sequences, with roughly 31% observed a single time. The sample taken for sequencing was axillary lymph node tissue. Every receptor here comes from a female donor with breast cancer. Some clones in this sample may be carry-over from other donors' samples.

The V call is TRBV7-2, the J call TRBJ2-6, with 12 bases lining up with TRBD2. The trim removed 5 bases at V and 3 bases at J, leaving 11 bases unmatched. The germline gives CDR1 SGHTA, CDR2 FQGNSA. This CDR3 is built from 19 residues. The CDR3 spells CASSTPSTSGSSGANVLTF. CDR3 coding DNA: TGTGCCAGCAGCACACCCTCGACTAGCGGGAGTAGTGGGGCCAACGTCCTGACTTTC.

This chain joins TRBV12-3 or TRBV12-4 and TRBJ2-5, with D maybe TRBD1 (5 bases). This CDR3 spans 15 amino acids. Trimming shortened V by 6 bases and J by 4 bases, and 18 bases separated the two germline ends. The CDR3 region is CASSSQGSAIETQYF. The CDR3 nucleotides are TGTGCCAGCAGCTCCCAGGGTTCAGCAATAGAGACCCAGTACTTC.

In this sample, this clonotype turned up many times. J is TRBJ2-3 and V is TRBV15; D is possibly TRBD1 (6 bases). The CDR3 covers 17 residues. Per germline, CDR1 LNHNV and CDR2 YYDKDF (reference sequence). Trimming removed 0 bases from V and 2 bases from J, with 15 bases in between. Here the CDR3 DNA reads TGTGCCACCAGCAGAGATCCGTTGGGGGCCTACACAGATACGCAGTATTTT. Translated, it gives CATSRDPLGAYTDTQYF.

The DNA of the CDR3 is TGTGCCAGCAGCATGACAGGGAGATATGAGCAGTTCTTC. Protein: CASSMTGRYEQFF. The chain combines TRBV7-2 with TRBJ2-1; 7 bases match TRBD1. CDR1 and CDR2 (germline): SGHTA, FQGNSA. CDR3 size: 13 residues. The V and J ends lost 5 bases and 8 bases, in that order; junction bases with no gene match: 6.

The table lists this clonotype with a few counts. The chain joins TRBV2 to TRBJ1-2; D is ambiguous. Germline CDR1 reads SNHLY; CDR2 reads FYNNEI. Trimming stripped 6 bases from V and 12 bases from J, with 17 bases between. The length of the CDR3 is 12 residues. CDR3 sequence (DNA): TGTGCCAGCAGCGCGGTCCGGACTGGAAACACCTTC. It specifies CASSAVRTGNTF.

The rearrangement uses TRBV29-1 and TRBJ2-3; 9 positions agree with TRBD1. This CDR3 comprises 14 residues. V trimming: 7 bases; J trimming: 11 bases; junction bases outside the gene matches: 16. Germline assignment: CDR1 SQVTM and CDR2 ANQGSEA. The CDR3 spells CSAPGQGSYNEQYF. The CDR3 DNA follows: TGCAGCGCTCCGGGACAGGGTTCCTACAATGAGCAGTATTTT.

This clonotype appeared many times. The chain employs TRBV7-9 and TRBJ2-5; no reliable D call. CDR3 length: 13 residues. V lost 5 bases and J 5 bases, leaving 12 bases between the germline ends. CDR1 is SEHNR, CDR2 FQNEAQ, per germline (reference sequence). This chain's CDR3 is CASSPIVGETQYF. The CDR3 bases are TGTGCCAGCAGCCCGATAGTCGGCGAGACCCAGTACTTC. Variable domain in full (rest from reference TRBV7-9 and TRBJ2-5): DTGVSQNPRHKITKRGQNVTFRCDPISEHNRLYWYRQTLGQGPEFLTYFQNEAQLEKSRLLSDRFSAERPKGSFSTLEIQRTEQGDSAMYLCASSPIVGETQYFGPGTRLLVL.

The chain joins TRBV28 to TRBJ1-2; 9 nucleotides match TRBD1. V gave up 3 bases and J gave up 2 bases; unmatched junction bases: 10. Germline V gene sequence: CDR1 MDHEN, CDR2 SYDVKM. The CDR3 covers 17 residues. CDR3 protein: CASSFAGTGYANYGYTF. Here the CDR3 DNA reads TGTGCCAGCAGTTTCGCCGGGACAGGGTACGCGAACTATGGCTACACCTTC.

In its sample, this clonotype was seen a few times. This is likely a read error, given that the CDR3 carries no conserved phenylalanine or tryptophan at its end. Because the CDR3's place on the DNA is in doubt, the DNA is left out and the CDR3 is given as listed by TCRdb. The chain links TRBV24-1 to TRBJ2-2; TRBD1 is taken as the D call from the table, unchecked against the DNA. Germline-derived CDR1 and CDR2 are KGHDR and SFDVKD. Counting both end residues, the CDR3 totals 8 amino acids. The CDR3 loop reads CATSDPGA.

This clonotype has a count of ten or more. One end of the junction is discordant with germline, which a read error may explain. The CDR3 is CASSWDRGYYEQYF. The DNA for the CDR3 is TGTGCTAGCAGCTGGGACAGGGGCTACTACGAGCAGTACTTC. The chain combines TRBV7-7 with TRBJ2-7, with TRBD1 matching over 10 bases. The germline CDR1 and CDR2 sequences are SSHAT and FNYEAQ (reference sequence). The CDR3 runs to 14 residues.

Comment on this clonotype: Given a much more abundant clone one base away, this may be a read error. The chain combines TRBV9 with TRBJ2-5; TRBD2 matches at 11 bases. CDR1 and CDR2 from the germline V gene are SGDLS and YYNGEE. The CDR3 contains 14 residues. This CDR3 is CAGSGSLAGETQSF. The CDR3 region has the DNA TGTGCCGGCAGCGGATCACTAGCGGGGGAGACCCAGTCCTTC.

This clonotype was seen repeatedly, ten times or more. The chain uses TRBV7-2 and TRBJ2-2, with D hard to call. The CDR3 spans 14 residues. Per germline, CDR1 SGHTA and CDR2 FQGNSA. V was pared by 7 bases and J by 4 bases, with 13 bases between. The DNA of the CDR3 is TGTGCCAGCACTCCCCGCCCCTCCACCGGGGAGCTGTTTTTT. Its protein product is CASTPRPSTGELFF.

The CDR3 DNA reads TGTGCCAGTAGTAAGGGACAGGGATCCCACGAGCAGTACTTC. The encoded protein is CASSKGQGSHEQYF. This sequence joins TRBV19 and TRBJ2-7, with 9 bases lining up with TRBD1. V gave up 4 bases and J gave up 5 bases; unmatched junction bases: 6. The CDR3 extends over 14 amino acids. Germline V gene lookup returns CDR1 LNHDA and CDR2 SQIVND (reference sequence).